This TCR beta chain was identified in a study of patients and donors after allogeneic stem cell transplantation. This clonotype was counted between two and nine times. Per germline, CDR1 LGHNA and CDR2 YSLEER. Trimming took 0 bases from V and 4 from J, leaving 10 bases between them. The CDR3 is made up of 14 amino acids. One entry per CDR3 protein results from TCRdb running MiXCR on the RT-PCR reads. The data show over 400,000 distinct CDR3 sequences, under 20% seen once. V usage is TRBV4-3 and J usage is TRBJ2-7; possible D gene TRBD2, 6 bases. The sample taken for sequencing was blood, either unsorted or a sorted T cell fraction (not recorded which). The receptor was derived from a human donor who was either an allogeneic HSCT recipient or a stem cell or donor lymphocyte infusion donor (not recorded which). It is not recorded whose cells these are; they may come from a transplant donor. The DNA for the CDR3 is TGCGCCAGCAGCCAAGACTTTCGGGGGTACGAGCAGTACTTC. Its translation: CASSQDFRGYEQYF.